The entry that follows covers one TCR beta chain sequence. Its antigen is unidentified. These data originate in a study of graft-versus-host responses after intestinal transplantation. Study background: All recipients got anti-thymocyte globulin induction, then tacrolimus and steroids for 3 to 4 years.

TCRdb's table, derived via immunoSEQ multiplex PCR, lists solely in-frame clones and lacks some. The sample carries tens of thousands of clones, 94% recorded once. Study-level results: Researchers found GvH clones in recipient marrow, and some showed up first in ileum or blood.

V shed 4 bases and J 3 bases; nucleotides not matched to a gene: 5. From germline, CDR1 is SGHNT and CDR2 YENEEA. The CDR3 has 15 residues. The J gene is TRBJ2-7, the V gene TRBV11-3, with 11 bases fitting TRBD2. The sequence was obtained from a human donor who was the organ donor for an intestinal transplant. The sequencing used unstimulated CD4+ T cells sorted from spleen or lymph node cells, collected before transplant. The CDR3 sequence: CASSSRLAGNYEQYF. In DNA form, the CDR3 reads TGTGCCAGCAGCTCCCGACTAGCGGGGAACTACGAGCAGTACTTC.